A selection of T cell receptor beta chains follows, all from one sample in a study of cytomegalovirus exposure and HLA in healthy donors. TCRdb's copy holds only in-frame clones and misses some; the assay was immunoSEQ multiplex PCR. The data contain about 180,000 clones, just over 75% of them seen just once; the ten biggest clones take up 3.7%. The sequenced sample was PBMCs. The receptor set was obtained from a woman aged 55-70 years in good health and CMV-seropositive. Both conserved end residues are part of each CDR3. The D gene is left open where the match is weak. Where a row states a size, it is once, few, many or the class of an expanded clone; other rows omit it.

d_call: .; clone_size: .; j_call: TRBJ1-4; v_call: TRBV5-1; cdr3_aa: CASSAASTNEKLFF; cdr3_nt: TGCGCCAGCAGCGCGGCCTCTACTAATGAAAAACTGTTTTTT
d_call: .; clone_size: .; j_call: TRBJ2-1; v_call: TRBV4-2; cdr3_aa: CASSQDPAPIGNEQFF; cdr3_nt: TGTGCCAGCAGCCAAGATCCAGCGCCTATAGGAAATGAGCAGTTCTTC
d_call: .; clone_size: .; j_call: TRBJ1-4; v_call: TRBV27; cdr3_aa: CASSLSLPPAGSEKLFF; cdr3_nt: TGTGCCAGCAGTTTATCGCTCCCGCCGGCCGGGAGTGAAAAACTGTTTTTT
d_call: TRBD1; clone_size: .; j_call: TRBJ1-5; v_call: TRBV2; cdr3_aa: CASSRLRQGGQPQHF; cdr3_nt: TGTGCCAGCAGTCGGCTAAGACAGGGCGGGCAGCCCCAGCATTTT
d_call: .; clone_size: .; j_call: TRBJ2-5; v_call: TRBV30; cdr3_aa: CAWSVDSRQETQYF; cdr3_nt: TGTGCCTGGAGTGTAGACAGCCGCCAAGAGACCCAGTACTTC
d_call: .; clone_size: .; j_call: TRBJ2-7; v_call: TRBV5-5; cdr3_aa: CASSQDYEQYF; cdr3_nt: TGTGCCAGCAGCCAGGATTACGAGCAGTACTTC
d_call: .; clone_size: .; j_call: TRBJ1-5; v_call: TRBV6-9; cdr3_aa: CAIPGGVNQPQHF; cdr3_nt: TGTGCCATCCCGGGGGGGGTCAATCAGCCCCAGCATTTT
d_call: .; clone_size: .; j_call: TRBJ2-2; v_call: TRBV29-1; cdr3_aa: CSVEGTGKEELFF; cdr3_nt: TGCAGCGTTGAAGGAACAGGGAAGGAAGAGCTGTTTTTT
d_call: .; clone_size: .; j_call: TRBJ2-7; v_call: TRBV9; cdr3_aa: CASSVAPGDSYEQYF; cdr3_nt: TGTGCCAGCAGCGTAGCTCCCGGGGATTCCTACGAGCAGTACTTC
d_call: TRBD1; clone_size: .; j_call: TRBJ1-2; v_call: TRBV7-3; cdr3_aa: CASSSTGVGYTF; cdr3_nt: TGTGCCAGCAGCTCCACAGGGGTTGGCTACACCTTC
d_call: .; clone_size: few; j_call: TRBJ1-6; v_call: TRBV9; cdr3_aa: CASSGGTGGSPLHF; cdr3_nt: TGTGCCAGCAGCGGAGGGACGGGAGGCTCACCCCTCCACTTT
d_call: .; clone_size: .; j_call: TRBJ1-1; v_call: TRBV6-1; cdr3_aa: CASRLNLPNTEAFF; cdr3_nt: TGTGCCAGCAGGTTGAACTTACCGAACACTGAAGCTTTCTTT
d_call: .; clone_size: many; j_call: TRBJ2-1; v_call: TRBV11-3; cdr3_aa: CASSRADGYNEQFF; cdr3_nt: TGTGCCAGCAGCAGAGCGGACGGATACAATGAGCAGTTCTTC
d_call: TRBD2; clone_size: .; j_call: TRBJ2-7; v_call: TRBV7-9; cdr3_aa: CASSLERGRYEQYF; cdr3_nt: TGTGCCAGCAGCTTAGAGCGGGGGCGCTACGAGCAGTACTTC
d_call: .; clone_size: .; j_call: TRBJ2-7; v_call: TRBV5-1; cdr3_aa: CASSLGPGDNYEQYF; cdr3_nt: TGCGCCAGCAGCTTGGGTCCAGGGGACAACTACGAGCAGTACTTC